The rows below give T cell receptor beta chains drawn from one sample of a study of T cell responses to AZD1222 COVID-19 vaccine. Only in-frame clones appear in the TCRdb table, and some are missing; sequencing was by immunoSEQ multiplex PCR. The profile shows over 100,000 clones, roughly 84% of them singletons. The material sequenced was peripheral blood, taken on day 0 of AZD1222 vaccination. These receptors were obtained from an adult in good health. CDR3s include the opening cysteine and the closing phenylalanine or tryptophan. D genes are given only for firm matches. Only part of the rows carry a size: once, few, many, or a class if the clone is expanded.

abundance	j_gene	v_gene	d_gene	CDR3nt	CDR3aa
-	TRBJ2-7	TRBV6-6	TRBD1	TGTGCCAGCAGTTACACAGGGGGCAGCGCCTACGAGCAGTACTTC	CASSYTGGSAYEQYF
once	TRBJ2-7	TRBV27	TRBD2	TGTGCCAGTTTCCCGGGCGGGAGGGCCTACGAGCAGTACTTC	CASFPGGRAYEQYF
once	TRBJ2-3	TRBV11-2	TRBD2	TGTGCCAGCAGCTTAGTAGTAATTGGGGCGGGGGAGATCACAGATACGCAGTATTTT	CASSLVVIGAGEITDTQYF
medium-sized	TRBJ2-3	TRBV14	-	TGTGCCAGCAGCCAAGGGCAGGTTAATACGCAGTATTTT	CASSQGQVNTQYF
-	TRBJ2-7	TRBV28	-	TGTGCCAGCAGTTCCGGAACCTACGAGCAGTACTTC	CASSSGTYEQYF
-	TRBJ2-2	TRBV10-3	TRBD1	TGTGCCATCAGTGCCGGTCCGGGACAGGGGGCAGGCGGGGAGCTGTTTTTT	CAISAGPGQGAGGELFF
-	TRBJ1-1	TRBV19	TRBD1	TGTGCCAGTAGAGTCACCGACAGGGAGGCCACTGAAGCTTTCTTT	CASRVTDREATEAFF
-	TRBJ1-5	TRBV5-4	-	TGTGCCAGCAGCTTTGGGGGCCAGCATAGCAATCAGCCCCAGCATTTT	CASSFGGQHSNQPQHF
-	TRBJ1-6	TRBV19	-	TGTGCCAGTAAAAGAACAGCCACTAATTCACCCCTCCACTTT	CASKRTATNSPLHF
-	TRBJ1-2	TRBV6-5	TRBD1	TGTGCCAGCAGAGACAGGGGGCTAAAGGCTGGCTACACCTTC	CASRDRGLKAGYTF
-	TRBJ2-7	TRBV27	-	TGTGCCAGCCAAATGGGGCAGAGCTCCTACGAGCAGTACTTC	CASQMGQSSYEQYF
-	TRBJ2-7	TRBV7-2	TRBD1	TGTGCCAGCAGCCGGTCCTCAGGGGGCTTCGAGCAGTACTTC	CASSRSSGGFEQYF
-	TRBJ2-7	TRBV27	-	TGTGCCAGCAGTTTGCTGAGAAAACAGGCTGAGCAGTACTTC	CASSLLRKQAEQYF
-	TRBJ1-5	TRBV19	TRBD1	TGTGCCAGTAGTAACCCGGGACAGGGCGGTCAGCCCCAGCATTTT	CASSNPGQGGQPQHF
-	TRBJ1-6	TRBV7-9	-	TGTGCCAGCGGACTCCTAGCGAATTCACCCCTCCACTTT	CASGLLANSPLHF
-	TRBJ2-7	TRBV29-1	-	TGCAGCGTTCAACAGGCAGCCTACGAGCAGTACTTC	CSVQQAAYEQYF
-	TRBJ1-2	TRBV7-2	-	TGTGCCAGCAGCTTTCGAGAAACTAACTATGGCTACACCTTC	CASSFRETNYGYTF
-	TRBJ2-3	TRBV4-3	TRBD2	TGCGCCAGCAGCCAAGTTGCTAGCGGGACAGATACGCAGTATTTT	CASSQVASGTDTQYF